What follows describes a single T cell receptor (beta chain). The primer mix had 60 Vbeta and 13 Jbeta primers. Assay used: immunoSEQ multiplex PCR; TCRdb lists only in-frame clones, some missing. This table holds some 120,000 clones, more than 15% found once. The entry originates in a study of cytomegalovirus exposure and HLA in healthy donors. Between the trimmed V and J ends, which lost 5 bases and 2 bases, there was a span of 19 bases. Per the germline V gene, CDR1 is SGHVS and CDR2 is FNYEAQ. The CDR3 extends over 16 amino acids. Source material: PBMCs. This clonotype was obtained from a female donor in good health and CMV-seropositive. The chain has TRBV7-6 and TRBJ2-7; tentatively, D is TRBD1 (5 bases). CDR3 sequence: CASSPTLGQLAYEQYF. The CDR3 bases are TGTGCCAGCAGCCCAACGTTGGGGCAGCTTGCCTACGAGCAGTACTTC.